This T cell receptor beta chain comes out of a study of blood T cell repertoires in COVID-19. In Seattle, patients joined the study during active infection and were tracked longitudinally. This table comes from immunoSEQ multiplex PCR, and its TCRdb copy is limited to in-frame clones, with some not included. The table includes 200,000 to 250,000 clones, more than 85% detected once. Trimming removed 4 bases at V and 4 bases at J, with 8 bases between. The CDR3 consists of 14 residues. Germline loops: CDR1 LGHNT, CDR2 FRNRAP. Material for sequencing was peripheral blood. This sequence joins TRBV12-5 and TRBJ2-6, with a weak D call TRBD2 (5 bases). The receptor was derived from a woman between 45 and 65 years old with COVID-19, enrolled during active disease. This CDR3 is CASGSSGGANVLTF. The CDR3 DNA follows: TGTGCTAGTGGTTCTTCGGGAGGGGCCAACGTCCTGACTTTC.